The 10 T cell receptor beta chains listed next were all sequenced from one sample in a study of cytomegalovirus exposure and HLA in healthy donors. Profiling relied on immunoSEQ multiplex PCR, and the TCRdb table lists in-frame clones only, not all of them. The sample consists of about 79,000 clones, 80% to 95% of them appearing once. The specimen sequenced was PBMCs. The receptors shown here come from a woman younger than 45 in good health and CMV-seronegative.

The J gene is TRBJ2-3, the V gene TRBV28; D might be TRBD2 (5 bases). The CDR3 has 15 residues. The germline CDR1 and CDR2 sequences are MDHEN and SYDVKM. The V end was cut by 4 bases, the J end by 1 base, with 12 bases between. CDR3 loop: CASSSPPRGTDTQYF. The CDR3 DNA follows: TGTGCCAGCAGTTCACCCCCGCGGGGCACAGATACGCAGTATTTT.

V and J are TRBV7-9 and TRBJ2-6; tentatively, D is TRBD2 (5 bases). V was trimmed by 10 bases and J by 1 base, leaving 11 bases between them. The CDR3 is made up of 14 amino acids. The germline V gene encodes CDR1 SEHNR and CDR2 FQNEAQ (reference sequence). The CDR3 region is CATGLRSGANVLTF. The DNA of the CDR3 is TGTGCCACGGGGTTACGGTCTGGGGCCAACGTCCTGACTTTC.

The chain combines TRBV4-1 with TRBJ1-6; D possibly corresponds to TRBD1 (6 bases). Germline lookup yields CDR1 MGHRA and CDR2 YSYEKL. This CDR3 is built from 15 residues. V dropped 1 base and J dropped 4 bases, with 8 bases sitting between them. The CDR3 here is CASSQVQGYNSPLHF. The CDR3 DNA reads TGCGCCAGCAGCCAAGTACAGGGATATAATTCACCCCTCCACTTT.

This chain links TRBV5-1 with TRBJ2-5; TRBD1 agrees at 10 bases. CDR1 and CDR2 from the germline V gene are SGHRS and YFSETQ. This CDR3 has 15 amino acids. The trim removed 0 bases at V and 6 bases at J, leaving 5 bases unmatched. Written as DNA, the CDR3 is TGCGCCAGCAGCTTGGACCCGGGACAGGGGCAGACCCAGTACTTC. Residues: CASSLDPGQGQTQYF.

V usage is TRBV30 and J usage is TRBJ1-5; D possibly corresponds to TRBD1 (5 bases). Trimming left V 2 bases short and J 2 bases short, with 13 bases between. The germline CDR1 and CDR2 sequences are GTSNPN and SVGIG (reference sequence). CDR3 length equals 15 residues. In nucleotides, the CDR3 is TGTGCCTGGAGTACCGGCCCGGGGGGCAATCAGCCCCAGCATTTT. It is translated as CAWSTGPGGNQPQHF.

The chain couples TRBV15 to TRBJ1-2; weak D call: TRBD1 (5 bases). Per the germline V gene, CDR1 is LNHNV and CDR2 is YYDKDF (reference sequence). The CDR3 length is 16 residues. Between the trimmed V and J ends, which lost 0 bases and 4 bases, there was a span of 15 bases. In nucleotides, the CDR3 is TGTGCCACCAGCAGAGATCGGGGGGTCCAGGTCTATGGCTACACCTTC. This codes for CATSRDRGVQVYGYTF.

V usage is TRBV6-5 and J usage is TRBJ1-1; D may be TRBD1 (6 bases). This CDR3 has 12 residues. The germline V gene encodes CDR1 MNHEY and CDR2 SVGAGI. V dropped 6 bases and J dropped 8 bases, with 13 bases sitting between them. This chain's CDR3 is CASRRDTREAFF. The CDR3, as DNA: TGTGCCAGCAGACGGGACACCCGGGAAGCTTTCTTT.

This chain links TRBV9 with TRBJ2-2; 9 bases match TRBD2. J lost 6 bases, V lost 4 bases, and 10 bases had no gene match. This CDR3 is 16 amino acids long. Per the germline V gene, CDR1 is SGDLS and CDR2 is YYNGEE. This CDR3 is CASSSPGGGVSGELFF. Here the CDR3 DNA reads TGTGCCAGCAGCTCCCCAGGCGGGGGGGTCTCCGGGGAGCTGTTTTTT.

The chain has TRBV29-1 and TRBJ1-1, with 9 positions matching TRBD1. V gave up 7 bases and J gave up 4 bases; unmatched junction bases: 4. The CDR3 sequence is 12 residues long. Germline CDR1 is SQVTM and CDR2 is ANQGSEA. The CDR3 here is CSAGTGFTEAFF. The CDR3, as DNA: TGCAGCGCCGGGACAGGGTTCACTGAAGCTTTCTTT.

The V gene is TRBV2, the J gene TRBJ2-2; 10 nucleotides line up with TRBD2. The germline gives CDR1 SNHLY, CDR2 FYNNEI. V lost 8 bases, J lost 0 bases, and 3 bases stayed unmatched. The CDR3 has 15 amino acids. The CDR3 nucleotides read TGTGCCAGCGGTGGACTAGCGGCGAACACCGGGGAGCTGTTTTTT. The encoded protein is CASGGLAANTGELFF.